These 20 T cell receptor beta chains were all obtained from the same sample, sequenced in a study of blood T cell repertoires in COVID-19. Sequencing used immunoSEQ multiplex PCR; TCRdb keeps in-frame clones, though not all of them. The data show over 60,000 clones, 90% seen once. Material: peripheral blood. These receptors came from a woman of 80 years or more with active or convalescent COVID-19.

This clone came up a few times. This chain joins TRBV18 and TRBJ1-1, with D unclear. The CDR3 has 16 residues. Trimming removed 3 bases at V and 4 bases at J, with 18 bases between. CDR1 and CDR2 (germline): KGHSH, LQKENI. This chain's CDR3 is CASSPEGRAWGTEAFF. CDR3 nucleotide sequence: TGTGCCAGCTCACCTGAAGGGAGGGCCTGGGGCACTGAAGCTTTCTTT.

The chain has TRBV7-9 and TRBJ2-1; 13 positions match TRBD2. This CDR3 region has 18 residues. The germline gives CDR1 SEHNR, CDR2 FQNEAQ (reference sequence). With 5 bases clipped from V and 7 bases from J, the junction kept 14 bases outside the gene matches. CDR3 residues: CASSLPPRLAGGRNEQFF. The CDR3 DNA follows: TGTGCCAGCAGCCTACCGCCCAGACTAGCGGGGGGAAGGAATGAGCAGTTCTTC.

The rearrangement uses TRBV30 and TRBJ1-6, with D unresolved. The length of the CDR3 is 16 residues. Germline CDR1 is GTSNPN and CDR2 is SVGIG (reference sequence). The ends were cut back, 4 bases at V and 4 bases at J, with 17 bases in the middle. CDR3 nucleotide sequence: TGTGCCTGGACCTGGAGAGGGCGCGGTTATAATTCACCCCTCCACTTT. Translation: CAWTWRGRGYNSPLHF.

V and J are TRBV24-1 and TRBJ2-7; 8 bases fit TRBD1. The CDR3 contains 18 residues. Germline trimming cut 5 bases from V and 2 bases from J; bases unmatched to any gene: 16. The germline CDR1 and CDR2 sequences are KGHDR and SFDVKD. The CDR3 spells CATSASRTGSRSPYEQYF. In nucleotides, the CDR3 is TGTGCCACCAGTGCCAGCAGGACAGGGAGTCGGAGTCCCTACGAGCAGTACTTC.

The chain recombines TRBV7-9 with TRBJ2-7; 8 nucleotides align to TRBD1. The CDR3 extends over 16 amino acids. CDR1 is SEHNR and CDR2 is FQNEAQ in the germline V gene (reference sequence). With V trimmed by 5 bases and J by 4 bases, 13 bases remained unmatched. CDR3 region: CASSRTGLDTGYEQYF. CDR3 DNA sequence: TGTGCCAGCAGCAGGACAGGGCTGGATACTGGGTACGAGCAGTACTTC.

The rearrangement uses TRBV28 and TRBJ1-4, with TRBD1 as a possible D gene (5 bases). V gave up 6 bases and J gave up 8 bases, with 16 bases separating them. The germline V gene has CDR1 MDHEN and CDR2 SYDVKM. There are 14 residues in the CDR3. CDR3 sequence (DNA): TGTGCCAGCAGGCTGACGGGGGGTAGGGAAAAACTGTTTTTT. Its protein product is CASRLTGGREKLFF. The full variable domain, rest sourced from reference TRBV28 and TRBJ1-4, is DVKVTQSSRYLVKRTGEKVFLECVQDMDHENMFWYRQDPGLGLRLIYFSYDVKMKEKGDIPEGYSVSREKKERFSLILESASTNQTSMYLCASRLTGGREKLFFGSGTQLSVL.

The chain is built from TRBV24-1 and TRBJ2-2; maybe TRBD2 (6 bases). CDR3 length equals 13 residues. V gave up 7 bases and J gave up 4 bases, with 9 bases separating them. Per germline, CDR1 KGHDR and CDR2 SFDVKD. CDR3 nucleotide sequence: TGTGCCACCAGGGAGGGCCGCACCGGGGAGCTGTTTTTT. Protein: CATREGRTGELFF.

V is TRBV12-3 or TRBV12-4 and J is TRBJ1-5; D uncertain. The CDR3 consists of 12 residues. V was clipped by 8 bases and J by 5 bases, with 10 bases between them. CDR3 sequence reads: CASALNHQPQHF. The CDR3 DNA sequence: TGTGCCAGCGCGTTGAACCATCAGCCCCAGCATTTT.

This sequence joins TRBV10-3 and TRBJ2-1; D may be TRBD2 (7 bases). The length of the CDR3 is 14 residues. Germline V gives CDR1 ENHRY, CDR2 SYGVKD. Trimming cost V 7 bases and J 4 bases, with 14 bases left between them. CDR3 loop: CAINAGALYNEQFF. The CDR3 region has the DNA TGTGCCATCAATGCGGGGGCGTTGTACAATGAGCAGTTCTTC.

V gene TRBV27 combines with J gene TRBJ1-1, with a possible D match to TRBD1 (6 bases). CDR1 MNHEY and CDR2 SMNVEV come from the germline V gene (reference sequence). This CDR3 region has 15 residues. V was shortened by 5 bases and J by 0 bases, with 13 bases between the two germline ends. CDR3 bases: TGTGCCAGCAGTCAGCCGACAGGTATGAACACTGAAGCTTTCTTT. The encoded protein is CASSQPTGMNTEAFF.

The DNA for the CDR3 is TGTGCCAGCAGTGAGCGGACACGGGGCTACACCTTC. This translates into CASSERTRGYTF. This chain uses TRBV2 with TRBJ1-2, with a possible D match to TRBD1 (5 bases). Looked up from germline, CDR1 is SNHLY and CDR2 is FYNNEI. The CDR3 has 12 residues. The V and J ends lost 3 bases and 8 bases respectively, with 10 bases between them.

The chain combines TRBV18 with TRBJ1-3; TRBD1 agrees at 9 bases. J was trimmed by 0 bases and V by 6 bases; bases with no gene match: 9. This CDR3 is built from 17 residues. The germline V gene has CDR1 KGHSH and CDR2 LQKENI. CDR3 amino acids: CASSSTGQGPSGNTIYF. The CDR3 region has the DNA TGTGCCAGCTCGAGCACGGGACAGGGCCCCTCTGGAAACACCATATATTTT.

The chain uses TRBV28 and TRBJ1-1; D is ambiguous. V was clipped by 3 bases and J by 2 bases, with 10 bases between them. This CDR3 comprises 14 residues. Germline V CDR1 and CDR2: MDHEN, SYDVKM. The CDR3 here is CASSLGSPNTEAFF. In DNA form, the CDR3 reads TGTGCCAGCAGTTTGGGCAGTCCAAACACTGAAGCTTTCTTT.

The chain employs TRBV24-1 and TRBJ1-4; 7 nucleotides align to TRBD1. V shed 3 bases, J shed 8 bases, and the junction held 5 bases outside the gene matches. The length of the CDR3 is 14 residues. CDR1 and CDR2 from the germline V gene are KGHDR and SFDVKD. In nucleotides, the CDR3 is TGTGCCACCAGTGATGGGACAGTAGGAGAAAAACTGTTTTTT. Residues: CATSDGTVGEKLFF.

The gene calls are TRBV9 and TRBJ2-5; the match to TRBD1 covers 12 bases. Germline trimming cut 4 bases from V and 5 bases from J; bases unmatched to any gene: 9. Germline CDR1 SGDLS, CDR2 YYNGEE. The length of the CDR3 is 16 residues. The CDR3 region has the DNA TGTGCCAGCAGCCCGACGGGGGACAGGGGGCCGGAGACCCAGTACTTC. This gives the protein CASSPTGDRGPETQYF. The variable domain in full, with the rest retrieved from reference TRBV9 and TRBJ2-5, is DSGVTQTPKHLITATGQRVTLRCSPRSGDLSVYWYQQSLDQGLQFLIQYYNGEERAKGNILERFSAQQFPDLHSELNLSSLELGDSALYFCASSPTGDRGPETQYFGPGTRLLVL.

This rearrangement joins TRBV3-1 (or the pseudogene TRBV3-2) to TRBJ1-6, with D unresolved. Per germline, CDR1 LGHDT and CDR2 YNNKEL (reference sequence). Trimming stripped 2 bases from V and 3 bases from J, with 17 bases between. This CDR3 is built from 18 residues. CDR3 loop: CASSQNPERLFYNSPLHF. The CDR3 DNA is TGTGCCAGCAGCCAAAATCCCGAGAGGCTTTTCTATAATTCACCCCTCCACTTT.

This clone showed up just a few times. This chain uses TRBV24-1 with TRBJ2-6; D gene ambiguous. CDR1 KGHDR and CDR2 SFDVKD come from the germline V gene. The CDR3 totals 17 residues. V was clipped by 4 bases and J by 0 bases, with 12 bases between them. The CDR3 spells CATSEDTVGSGANVLTF. The CDR3 region has the DNA TGTGCCACCAGTGAGGATACAGTGGGCTCTGGGGCCAACGTCCTGACTTTC.

The chain has TRBV19 and TRBJ1-4; 8 bases are shared with TRBD1. The ends lost 7 bases at V and 3 bases at J; junction bases unmatched: 7. Germline CDR1 LNHDA, CDR2 SQIVND (reference sequence). The length of the CDR3 is 15 residues. CDR3: CASNLGQGPNEKLFF. In DNA form, the CDR3 reads TGTGCCAGTAACCTCGGACAGGGCCCTAATGAAAAACTGTTTTTT.

The genes are TRBV9 and TRBJ2-1, with D unresolved. Per the germline V gene, CDR1 is SGDLS and CDR2 is YYNGEE. Trimming cost V 4 bases and J 0 bases, with 17 bases left between them. The CDR3 has 17 amino acids. The CDR3 coding sequence is TGTGCCAGCAGCCATATGAGGTTAACTAACTCCTACAATGAGCAGTTCTTC. Its protein is CASSHMRLTNSYNEQFF.

The chain links TRBV28 to TRBJ2-7, with 8 bases identical to TRBD1. Per germline, CDR1 MDHEN and CDR2 SYDVKM. There are 12 residues in the CDR3. V shed 6 bases and J 6 bases; nucleotides not matched to a gene: 4. CDR3: CASSTTGAEQYF. CDR3 bases: TGTGCCAGCAGCACGACAGGGGCCGAGCAGTACTTC. Complete variable domain (other parts from reference TRBV28 and TRBJ2-7): DVKVTQSSRYLVKRTGEKVFLECVQDMDHENMFWYRQDPGLGLRLIYFSYDVKMKEKGDIPEGYSVSREKKERFSLILESASTNQTSMYLCASSTTGAEQYFGPGTRLTVT.